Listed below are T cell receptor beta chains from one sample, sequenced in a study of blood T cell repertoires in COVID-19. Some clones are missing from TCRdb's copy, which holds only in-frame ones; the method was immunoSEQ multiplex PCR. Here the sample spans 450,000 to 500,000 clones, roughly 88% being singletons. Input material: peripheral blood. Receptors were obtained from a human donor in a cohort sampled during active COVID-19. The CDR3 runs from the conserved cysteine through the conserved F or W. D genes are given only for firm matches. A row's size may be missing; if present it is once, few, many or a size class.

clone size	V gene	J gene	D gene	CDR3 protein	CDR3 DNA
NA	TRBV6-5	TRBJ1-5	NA	CASSRTRGRQPQHF	TGTGCCAGCAGCCGAACGCGGGGGAGGCAGCCCCAGCATTTT
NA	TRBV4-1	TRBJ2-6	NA	CASSQDIVSGANVLTF	TGCGCCAGCAGCCAAGATATTGTCTCTGGGGCCAACGTCCTGACTTTC
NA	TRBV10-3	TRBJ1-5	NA	CAISESFEGRGNQPQHF	TGTGCCATCAGTGAGTCGTTCGAGGGCCGCGGCAATCAGCCCCAGCATTTT
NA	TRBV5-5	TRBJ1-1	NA	CASSLTGNTEAFF	TGTGCCAGCAGCTTGACAGGTAACACTGAAGCTTTCTTT
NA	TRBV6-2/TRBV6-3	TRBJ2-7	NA	CASSPSGLEQYF	TGTGCCAGCAGTCCCTCAGGGCTCGAGCAGTACTTC
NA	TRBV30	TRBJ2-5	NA	CAWSVLEEIETQYF	TGTGCCTGGAGTGTACTTGAAGAAATCGAGACCCAGTACTTC
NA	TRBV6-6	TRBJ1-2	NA	CASSLGGANYGYTF	TGTGCCAGCAGTTTAGGGGGGGCGAACTATGGCTACACCTTC
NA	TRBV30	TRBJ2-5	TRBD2	CAWSLTSRIKETQYF	TGTGCCTGGAGTCTGACTAGCCGGATTAAGGAGACCCAGTACTTC
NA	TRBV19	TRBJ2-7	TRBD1	CASSSPRQGGDEQYF	TGTGCCAGTAGTTCCCCTCGACAGGGGGGGGACGAGCAGTACTTC
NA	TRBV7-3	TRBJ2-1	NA	CASSLISMGSEQFF	TGTGCCAGCAGCTTAATTTCAATGGGGAGTGAGCAGTTCTTC
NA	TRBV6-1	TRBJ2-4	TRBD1	CASSEGTGKNIQYF	TGTGCCAGCAGTGAGGGGACAGGGAAAAACATTCAGTACTTC
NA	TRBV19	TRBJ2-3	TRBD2	CASRISGGGDTQYF	TGTGCCAGTAGAATTAGCGGGGGGGGAGATACGCAGTATTTT
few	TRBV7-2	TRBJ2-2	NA	CASSLELVRTGELFF	TGTGCCAGCAGCTTAGAACTAGTACGCACCGGGGAGCTGTTTTTT
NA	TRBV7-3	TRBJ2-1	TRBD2	CASSLRLAGVNEQFF	TGTGCCAGCAGCTTAAGACTAGCGGGAGTCAATGAGCAGTTCTTC
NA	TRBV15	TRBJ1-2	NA	CATGRESLAGYTF	TGTGCCACCGGGAGGGAGTCCCTCGCTGGCTACACCTTC
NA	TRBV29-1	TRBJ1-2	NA	CSATQESANYGYTF	TGCAGCGCTACACAGGAATCCGCTAACTATGGCTACACCTTC
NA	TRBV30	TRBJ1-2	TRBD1	CAWNFNFGTADGYTF	TGTGCCTGGAACTTCAACTTCGGGACAGCGGATGGCTACACCTTC
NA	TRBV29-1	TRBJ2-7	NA	CSVKRRDSYEQYF	TGCAGCGTGAAAAGGCGGGACTCCTACGAGCAGTACTTC
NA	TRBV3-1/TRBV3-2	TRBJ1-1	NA	CASSQDPGSRRGEAFF	TGTGCCAGCAGCCAAGATCCCGGGAGCCGACGTGGTGAAGCTTTCTTT
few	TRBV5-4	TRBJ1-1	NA	CASSLDGRGRNTEAFF	TGTGCCAGCAGCTTGGATGGGAGAGGACGGAACACTGAAGCTTTCTTT
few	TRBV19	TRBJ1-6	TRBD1	CASSETGVSPLHF	TGTGCCAGTAGTGAAACAGGGGTCTCACCCCTCCACTTT
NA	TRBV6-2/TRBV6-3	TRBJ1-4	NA	CASSYPSGHPTTNEKLFF	TGTGCCAGCAGTTACCCTTCGGGACACCCTACAACTAATGAAAAACTGTTTTTT
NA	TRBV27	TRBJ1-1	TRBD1	CASRIFLDRGRGTEAFF	TGTGCCAGCAGAATATTCTTGGACAGGGGGCGGGGCACTGAAGCTTTCTTT
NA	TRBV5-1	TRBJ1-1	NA	CASSSAPPDTGPVNTEAFF	TGCGCCAGCAGCTCTGCACCCCCGGATACAGGGCCTGTCAACACTGAAGCTTTCTTT
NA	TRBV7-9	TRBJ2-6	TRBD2	CASSSGLAVRSGANVLTF	TGTGCCAGCAGCTCGGGACTAGCGGTCCGCTCTGGGGCCAACGTCCTGACTTTC
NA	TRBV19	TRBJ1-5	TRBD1	CASSSGTANQPQHF	TGTGCCAGTAGCTCGGGGACAGCGAATCAGCCCCAGCATTTT
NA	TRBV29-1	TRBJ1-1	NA	CSVEFRGSVTEAFF	TGCAGCGTTGAATTTCGGGGGAGTGTCACTGAAGCTTTCTTT
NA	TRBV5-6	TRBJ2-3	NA	CASWGGATQYF	TGTGCCAGCTGGGGAGGAGCTACGCAGTATTTT
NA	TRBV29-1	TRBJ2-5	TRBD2	CSGSSGSTGETQYF	TGCAGCGGAAGTAGCGGGAGTACGGGAGAGACCCAGTACTTC
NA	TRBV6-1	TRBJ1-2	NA	CASSERQKDYGYTF	TGTGCCAGCAGTGAAAGACAGAAAGACTATGGCTACACCTTC
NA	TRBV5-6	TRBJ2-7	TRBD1	CASSAGQGSYEQYF	TGTGCCAGCAGCGCGGGACAGGGTTCCTACGAGCAGTACTTC
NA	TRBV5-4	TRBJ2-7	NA	CASRESLVVYEQYF	TGTGCCAGCCGCGAAAGTCTAGTCGTCTACGAGCAGTACTTC
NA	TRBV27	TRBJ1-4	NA	CASSLEAVHNEKLFF	TGTGCCAGCAGTTTGGAGGCAGTACATAATGAAAAACTGTTTTTT
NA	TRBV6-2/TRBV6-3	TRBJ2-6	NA	CASSNRDSGANVLTF	TGTGCCAGCAGTAATCGGGACTCTGGGGCCAACGTCCTGACTTTC
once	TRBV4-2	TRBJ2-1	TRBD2	CASSQDQDSGSIYEQFF	TGTGCCAGCAGCCAAGATCAAGATAGCGGGAGTATCTATGAGCAGTTCTTC
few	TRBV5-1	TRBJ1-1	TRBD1	CASGQGKDTEAFF	TGCGCCAGCGGACAGGGGAAGGACACTGAAGCTTTCTTT
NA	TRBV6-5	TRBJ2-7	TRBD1	CASSYSIQGVNEQYF	TGTGCCAGCAGTTACTCGATACAGGGGGTGAACGAGCAGTACTTC
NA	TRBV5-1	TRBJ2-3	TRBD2	CASSHSSGRADTQYF	TGCGCCAGCAGCCACTCTAGCGGGAGGGCGGATACGCAGTATTTT
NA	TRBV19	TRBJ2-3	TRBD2	CASSSRTSGRVPISTDTQYF	TGTGCCAGTAGTTCCCGGACTAGCGGGAGGGTCCCGATCTCCACAGATACGCAGTATTTT
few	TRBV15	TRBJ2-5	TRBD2	CATSTPTSGRETQYF	TGTGCCACCAGCACCCCGACTAGCGGGAGGGAGACCCAGTACTTC
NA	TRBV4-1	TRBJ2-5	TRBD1	CASSHQTGSKETQYF	TGCGCCAGCAGCCATCAGACAGGGTCGAAAGAGACCCAGTACTTC
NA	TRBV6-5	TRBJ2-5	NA	CASSYRDSQETQYF	TGTGCCAGCAGTTATCGAGACTCCCAAGAGACCCAGTACTTC
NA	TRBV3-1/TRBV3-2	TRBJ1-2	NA	CASSQNLLPYGYTF	TGTGCCAGCAGCCAAAATCTACTCCCCTATGGCTACACCTTC
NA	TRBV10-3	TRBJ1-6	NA	CAISEPLDNSPLHF	TGTGCCATCAGTGAGCCCCTAGATAATTCACCCCTCCACTTT
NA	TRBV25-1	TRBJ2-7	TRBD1	CASRDRGEQYF	TGTGCCAGCAGGGACAGGGGGGAGCAGTACTTC
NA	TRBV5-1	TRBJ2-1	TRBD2	CASSFSVLADNEQFF	TGCGCCAGCAGCTTTTCTGTGCTAGCGGACAATGAGCAGTTCTTC
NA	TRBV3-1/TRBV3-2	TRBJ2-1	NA	CASSQHRDSYNEQFF	TGTGCCAGCAGCCAACACCGGGACTCCTACAATGAGCAGTTCTTC
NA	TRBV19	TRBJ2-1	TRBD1	CASSTTAGTGNEQFF	TGTGCCAGTAGTACCACGGCGGGGACAGGGAATGAGCAGTTCTTC
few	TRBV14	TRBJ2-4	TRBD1	CASSQGQGLAKNIQYF	TGTGCCAGCAGCCAAGGACAGGGGCTGGCCAAAAACATTCAGTACTTC
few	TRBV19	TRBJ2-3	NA	CASSIVRTGETQYF	TGTGCCAGTAGTATCGTTCGGACGGGGGAAACGCAGTATTTT
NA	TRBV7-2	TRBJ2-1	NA	CASSLLPPGQDEQFF	TGTGCCAGCAGCTTACTTCCGCCAGGCCAGGATGAGCAGTTCTTC
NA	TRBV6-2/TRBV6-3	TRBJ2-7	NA	CASSREISSYEQYF	TGTGCCAGCAGTCGGGAGATCAGCTCCTACGAGCAGTACTTC
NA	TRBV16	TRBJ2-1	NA	CASSQSLAPYNEQFF	TGTGCCAGCAGCCAGTCGCTAGCTCCCTACAATGAGCAGTTCTTC
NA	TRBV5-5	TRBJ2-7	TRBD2	CASSPRTSGSNEQYF	TGTGCCAGCAGCCCACGTACTAGCGGGAGCAACGAGCAGTACTTC
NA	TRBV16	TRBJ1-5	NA	CASSRSGRTQPQHF	TGTGCCAGCAGCCGTTCGGGGAGGACTCAGCCCCAGCATTTT
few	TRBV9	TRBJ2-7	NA	CASSRTRGTHEQYF	TGTGCCAGCAGTCGTACCAGGGGCACCCACGAGCAGTACTTC
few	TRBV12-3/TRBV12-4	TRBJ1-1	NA	CASTRDTFTEAFF	TGTGCCAGCACCAGAGACACTTTCACTGAAGCTTTCTTT
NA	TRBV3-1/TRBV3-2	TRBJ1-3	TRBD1	CASSQPDREGNTIYF	TGTGCCAGCAGCCAGCCCGACAGGGAAGGAAACACCATATATTTT